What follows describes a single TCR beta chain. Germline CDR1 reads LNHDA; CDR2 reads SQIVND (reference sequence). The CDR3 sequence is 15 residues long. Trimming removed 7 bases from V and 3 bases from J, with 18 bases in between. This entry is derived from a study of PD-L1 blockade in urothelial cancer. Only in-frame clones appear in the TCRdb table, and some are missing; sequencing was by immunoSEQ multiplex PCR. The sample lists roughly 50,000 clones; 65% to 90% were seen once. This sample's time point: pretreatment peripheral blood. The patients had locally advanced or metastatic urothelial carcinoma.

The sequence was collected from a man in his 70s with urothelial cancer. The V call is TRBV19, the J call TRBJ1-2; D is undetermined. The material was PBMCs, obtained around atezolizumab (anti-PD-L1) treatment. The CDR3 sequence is CASKPSKDTDYGYTF. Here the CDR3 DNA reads TGTGCCAGTAAACCGTCGAAAGACACTGACTATGGCTACACCTTC.